The source of this T cell receptor (beta chain) is a study of neurological immune-mediated disorders. This clonotype has a count of ten or more. TCRdb called the 5' RACE reads again in MiXCR, with one record for every CDR3 protein. The data hold 72,000 or so distinct CDR3 sequences, with approximately 17% observed a single time. The germline CDR1 and CDR2 sequences are LGHNA and YSLEER. V dropped 5 bases and J dropped 9; count of bases not matched to a gene: 8. The CDR3 extends over 14 amino acids. This rearrangement joins TRBV4-3 to TRBJ2-1, with 9 bases lining up with TRBD1. Sequencing used PBMCs. The source is a woman aged 40 to 50 in good health. CDR3 coding DNA: TGCGCCAGCAGCTTCGGGACAGGGTGGACTGAGCAGTTCTTC. Amino acids: CASSFGTGWTEQFF.